This T cell receptor (beta chain) was observed in a study of blood T cell repertoires in COVID-19. In the authors' workflow: For nucleated cells, counts were estimated from reference gene primer amplification. Libraries were prepared by immunoSEQ multiplex PCR; TCRdb keeps only in-frame clonotypes and omits some of them. V and J calls plus clone size are reproduced from that table; the DNA served to infer D and trimming. The sample includes about 180,000 clones, approximately 90% of them seen just once. The source of this sequence is a woman under 40 with acute or convalescent COVID-19. The sequenced material came from peripheral blood.

CDR3 amino acids: CATRLDQETQYF. CDR3 coding DNA: TGTGCCACCCGACTGGACCAAGAGACCCAGTACTTC. This chain joins TRBV18 and TRBJ2-5; D ambiguous. The CDR3 loop spans 12 amino acids. The ends were cut back, 10 bases at V and 0 bases at J, with 9 bases in the middle. The germline V gene encodes CDR1 KGHSH and CDR2 LQKENI.